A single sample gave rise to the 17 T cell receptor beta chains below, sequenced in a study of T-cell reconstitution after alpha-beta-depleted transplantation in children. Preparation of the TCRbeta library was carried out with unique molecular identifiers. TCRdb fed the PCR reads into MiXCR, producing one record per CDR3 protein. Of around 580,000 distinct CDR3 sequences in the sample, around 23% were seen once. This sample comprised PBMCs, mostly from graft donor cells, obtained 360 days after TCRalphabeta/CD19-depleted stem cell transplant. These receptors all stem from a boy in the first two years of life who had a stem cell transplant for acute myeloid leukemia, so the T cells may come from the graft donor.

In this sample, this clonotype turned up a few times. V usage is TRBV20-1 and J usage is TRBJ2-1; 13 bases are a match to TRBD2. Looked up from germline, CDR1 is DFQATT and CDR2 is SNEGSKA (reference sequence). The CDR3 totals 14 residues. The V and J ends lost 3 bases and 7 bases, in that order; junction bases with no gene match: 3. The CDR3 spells CSARGTSGANEQFF. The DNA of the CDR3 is TGCAGTGCTAGGGGGACTAGCGGGGCTAATGAGCAGTTCTTC.

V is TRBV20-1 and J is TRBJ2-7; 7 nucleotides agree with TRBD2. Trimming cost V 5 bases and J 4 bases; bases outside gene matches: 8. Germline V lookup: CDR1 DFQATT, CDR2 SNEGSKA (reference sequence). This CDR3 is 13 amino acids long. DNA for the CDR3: TGCAGTGCTGAGCGGGGAACGGATTACGAGCAGTACTTC. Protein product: CSAERGTDYEQYF.

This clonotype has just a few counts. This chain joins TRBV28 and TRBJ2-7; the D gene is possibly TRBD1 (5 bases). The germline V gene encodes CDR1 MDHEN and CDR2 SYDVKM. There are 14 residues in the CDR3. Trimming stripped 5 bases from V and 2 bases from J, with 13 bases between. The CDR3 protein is CASSEALGPYEQYV. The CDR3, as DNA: TGTGCCAGCAGTGAGGCTCTGGGGCCCTACGAGCAGTACGTC.

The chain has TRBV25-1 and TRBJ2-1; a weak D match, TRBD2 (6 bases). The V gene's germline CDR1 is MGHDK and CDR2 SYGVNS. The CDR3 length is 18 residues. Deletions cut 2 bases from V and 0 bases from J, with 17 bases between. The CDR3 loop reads CASSEIRGGGSSYNEQFF. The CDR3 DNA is TGTGCCAGCAGTGAAATCAGAGGTGGGGGGAGCTCCTACAATGAGCAGTTCTTC.

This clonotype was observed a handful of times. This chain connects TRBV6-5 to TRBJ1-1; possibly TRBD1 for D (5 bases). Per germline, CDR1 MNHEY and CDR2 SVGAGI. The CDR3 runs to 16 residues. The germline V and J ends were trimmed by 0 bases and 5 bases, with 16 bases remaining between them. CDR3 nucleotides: TGTGCCAGCAGTTACTCGATCGGGGGGGAAGAAACTGAAGCTTTCTTT. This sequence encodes CASSYSIGGEETEAFF.

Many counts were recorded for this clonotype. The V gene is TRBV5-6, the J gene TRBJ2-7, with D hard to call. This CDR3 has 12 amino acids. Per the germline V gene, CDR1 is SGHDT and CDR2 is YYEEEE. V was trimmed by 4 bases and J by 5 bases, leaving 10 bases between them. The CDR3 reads CASSLKGDEQYV. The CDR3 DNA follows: TGTGCCAGCAGCCTAAAGGGTGACGAGCAGTACGTC.

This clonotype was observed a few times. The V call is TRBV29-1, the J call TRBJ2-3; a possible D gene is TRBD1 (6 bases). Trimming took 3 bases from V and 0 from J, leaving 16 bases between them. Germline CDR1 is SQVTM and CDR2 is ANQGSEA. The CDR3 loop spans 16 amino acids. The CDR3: CSVDGLTGSSTDTQYF. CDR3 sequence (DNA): TGCAGCGTTGATGGGTTGACAGGATCTAGCACAGATACGCAGTATTTT.

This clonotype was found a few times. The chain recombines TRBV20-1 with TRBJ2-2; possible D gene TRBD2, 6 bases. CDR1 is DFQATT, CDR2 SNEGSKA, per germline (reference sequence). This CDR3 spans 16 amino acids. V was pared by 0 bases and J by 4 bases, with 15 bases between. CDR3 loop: CSARDLRGGSTGELFF. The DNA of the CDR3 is TGCAGTGCTAGAGATCTCAGAGGAGGGAGCACCGGGGAGCTGTTTTTT.

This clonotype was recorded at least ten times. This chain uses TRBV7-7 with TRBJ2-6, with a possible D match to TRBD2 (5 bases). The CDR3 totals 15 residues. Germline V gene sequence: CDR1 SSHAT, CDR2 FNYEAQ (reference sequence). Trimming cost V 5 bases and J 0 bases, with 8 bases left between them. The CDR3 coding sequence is TGTGCCAGCAGCCCCAGCGGCTCTGGGGCCAACGTCCTGACTTTC. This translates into CASSPSGSGANVLTF.

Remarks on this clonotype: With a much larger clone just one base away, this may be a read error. The CDR3 sequence: CSPSRGARSYEQYF. The CDR3 nucleotides read TGCAGTCCTAGTCGGGGGGCTCGCTCCTACGAGCAGTACTTC. This rearrangement joins TRBV20-1 to TRBJ2-7, with a possible D match to TRBD2 (7 bases). This CDR3 is built from 14 residues. Germline CDR1 and CDR2: DFQATT and SNEGSKA (reference sequence).

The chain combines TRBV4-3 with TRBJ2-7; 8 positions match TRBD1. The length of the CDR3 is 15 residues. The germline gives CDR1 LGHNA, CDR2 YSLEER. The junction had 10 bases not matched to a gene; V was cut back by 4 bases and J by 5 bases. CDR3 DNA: TGCGCCAGCAGCCCGGGAACAGGGGGAAAGGACGAGCAGTACTTC. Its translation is CASSPGTGGKDEQYF.

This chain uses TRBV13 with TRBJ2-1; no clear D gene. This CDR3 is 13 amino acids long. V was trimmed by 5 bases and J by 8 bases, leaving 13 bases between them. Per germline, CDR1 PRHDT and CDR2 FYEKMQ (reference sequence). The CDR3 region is CASSLVIRDEQFF. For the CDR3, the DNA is TGTGCCAGCAGCCTCGTTATCCGGGATGAGCAGTTCTTC.

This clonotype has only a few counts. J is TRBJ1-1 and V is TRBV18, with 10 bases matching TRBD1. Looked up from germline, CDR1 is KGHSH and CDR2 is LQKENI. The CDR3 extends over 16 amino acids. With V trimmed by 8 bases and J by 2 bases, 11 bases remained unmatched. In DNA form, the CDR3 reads TGTGCCAGCGGGGCCGGGACAGGGGTGAGAAACACTGAAGCTTTCTTT. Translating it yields CASGAGTGVRNTEAFF.

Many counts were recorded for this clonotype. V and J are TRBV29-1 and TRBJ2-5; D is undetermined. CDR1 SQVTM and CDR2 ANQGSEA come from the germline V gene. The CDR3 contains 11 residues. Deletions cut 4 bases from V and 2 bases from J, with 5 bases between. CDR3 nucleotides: TGCAGCGTTGTTTTTCAAGAGACCCAGTACTTC. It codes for CSVVFQETQYF.

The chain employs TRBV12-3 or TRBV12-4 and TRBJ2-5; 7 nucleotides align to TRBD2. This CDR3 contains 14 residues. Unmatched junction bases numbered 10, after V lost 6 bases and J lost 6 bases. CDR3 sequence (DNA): TGTGCCAGCAGGCGACTAGCAGGGAGGCAGACCCAGTACTTC. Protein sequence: CASRRLAGRQTQYF.

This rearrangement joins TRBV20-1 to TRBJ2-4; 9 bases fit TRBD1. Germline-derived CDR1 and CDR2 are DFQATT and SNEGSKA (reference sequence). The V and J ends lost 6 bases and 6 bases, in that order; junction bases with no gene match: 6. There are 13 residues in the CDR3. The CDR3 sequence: CSAAGTGINIQYF. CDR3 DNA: TGCAGTGCGGCCGGGACAGGGATAAACATTCAGTACTTC.

The CDR3 DNA reads TGCGCCAGCAGCTTGGGGGGTTTCTCTGGAAACACCATATATTTT. Residues: CASSLGGFSGNTIYF. The J gene is TRBJ1-3, the V gene TRBV5-1; the D is unclear. Looked up from germline, CDR1 is SGHRS and CDR2 is YFSETQ. The CDR3 spans 15 residues. The V gene lost 0 bases and the J gene lost 0 bases, with 7 bases spanning the gap.